These T cell receptor beta chains were read from a single sample in a study of blood T cells in healthy people across ages. TCRdb recomputed calls from the 5' RACE reads with MiXCR, one row per CDR3 protein. The sample lists 550,000 to 600,000 distinct CDR3 sequences, around 50% seen once, with about 22% in the top ten. The sequencing input was blood. Source of these receptors: an elderly man in good health. The conserved cysteine and the conserved F or W are not part of the CDR3 here. The D gene is left open where the match is weak. Size tells how often a clone was seen (once, few, many) or the class of an expanded clone, and some rows leave it out.

v_call d_call clone_size cdr3_length cdr3_aa
TRBV6-5 TRBD1 few 14 ASSTGQRSYNSPLH
TRBV28 TRBD1 - 14 ASTRTGGAMATEAF
TRBV3-1 TRBD2 - 12 ASSAGLGPNEQF
TRBV28 TRBD1 few 13 ASSLGTGPADTQY
TRBV7-9 TRBD1 once 14 ASSLRQGAPSGELF
TRBV20-1 TRBD1 - 12 SASPGQGNYEQY
TRBV4-3 TRBD2 few 14 ASSQEWASGFFEQY
TRBV6-5 - many 13 ASSRGVSGANVLT
TRBV9 TRBD1 - 12 ASSPADRDNEQF
TRBV29-1 - few 12 SVVGTLNSYEQY
TRBV12-3/TRBV12-4 - - 12 ASSWGLPGNEQF